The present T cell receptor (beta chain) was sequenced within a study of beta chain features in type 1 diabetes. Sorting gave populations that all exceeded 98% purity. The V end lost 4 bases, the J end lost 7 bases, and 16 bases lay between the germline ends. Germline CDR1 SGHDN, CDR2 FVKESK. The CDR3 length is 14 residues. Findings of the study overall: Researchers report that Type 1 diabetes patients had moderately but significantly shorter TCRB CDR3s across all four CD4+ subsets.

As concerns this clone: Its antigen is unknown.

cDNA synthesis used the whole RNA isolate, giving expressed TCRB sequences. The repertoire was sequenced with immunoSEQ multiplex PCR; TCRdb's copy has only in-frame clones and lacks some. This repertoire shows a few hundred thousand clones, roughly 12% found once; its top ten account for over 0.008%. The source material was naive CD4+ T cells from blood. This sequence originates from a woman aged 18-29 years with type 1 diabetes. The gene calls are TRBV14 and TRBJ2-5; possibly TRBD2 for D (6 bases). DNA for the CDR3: TGTGCCAGCAGCCCGGCGGGGATCTCCAGGACCCAGTACTTC. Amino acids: CASSPAGISRTQYF.